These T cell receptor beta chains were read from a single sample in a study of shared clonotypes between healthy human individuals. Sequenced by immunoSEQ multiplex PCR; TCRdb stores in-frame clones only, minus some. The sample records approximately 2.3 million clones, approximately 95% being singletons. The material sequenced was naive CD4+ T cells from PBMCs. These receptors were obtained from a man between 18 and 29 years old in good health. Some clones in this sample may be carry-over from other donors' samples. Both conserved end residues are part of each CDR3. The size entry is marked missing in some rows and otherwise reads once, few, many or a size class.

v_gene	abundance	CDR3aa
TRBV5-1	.	CASRRGSSSTDTQYF
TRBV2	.	CASSVGDRYGYTF
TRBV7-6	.	CASTPRSGIYGYTF
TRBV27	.	CASSRPLRAGVPTDTQYF
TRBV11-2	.	CASSPREDSYEQYF
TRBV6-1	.	CASSVAGTGLYEAFF
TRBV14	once	CASSQDLSGKLFF
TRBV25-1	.	CASSEWGRGNTEAFF
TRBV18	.	CASSPLGSDTQYF
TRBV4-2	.	CASSQARQGASGNTIYF
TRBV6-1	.	CASSEEGRGYNEQFF
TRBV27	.	CASSFSRTGEEKLFF
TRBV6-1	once	CASSSTQWGGYEQYF
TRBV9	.	CASSVDPGLWSGANVLTF
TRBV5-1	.	CASRSGRLDEQFF
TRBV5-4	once	CASSLLSAGRLSGANVLTF
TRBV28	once	CAAQPLTGEEKLFF
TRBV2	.	CASSVSGSNYEQYF
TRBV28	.	CASGTVARQPQHF
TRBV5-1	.	CASSFPSGTTQETQYF
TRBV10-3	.	CAISEPGLAGPRGNEQFF
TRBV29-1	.	CSVNSGGSGSNNYEQYF
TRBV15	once	CATSRGGFSSNQPQHF